This T cell receptor (beta chain) was captured by sequencing in a study (dated by TCRdb to the mid-2010s). Regarding the research as a whole: The study examined whether tumor-infiltrating Tregs in breast cancer are drawn from blood Tregs or arise in situ by conversion from other CD4+ T cell subsets.

A word on this clonotype: It lacks a known antigen. No quality values exist for individual bases; no much larger clone is one base distant.

The memory CD4+ T cell population was isolated based on a CD4+CD45RO+CD25- phenotype. Tregs, naive and memory CD4+ T cells from tumor, blood and ipsilateral draining lymph nodes of 5 or 6 breast cancer patients underwent full-length TCR alpha and beta sequencing. Tumor tissue and lymph nodes obtained by ipsilateral axillary dissection were perfused with PBS, cut into small pieces and digested using collagenase I and hyaluronidase. Sorted cell populations were confirmed by FACS to exceed 90% purity. Trimming takes 3 bases off V and 5 bases off J; junction bases not matched to a gene: 8. Including the terminal cysteine and phenylalanine, the CDR3 comprises 16 residues. Only CDR3 DNA remains: 48 bases, in frame from the first base. Looking up the germline V gene (reference sequence) yields CDR1 SEHNR and CDR2 FQNEAQ. The investigation overall reported the following: Validation in the larger cohort was restricted to a single TCR beta V-J rearrangement rather than whole repertoires. Tumor-infiltrating Treg TCR alpha and beta sequences overlapped most with tumor naive CD4+ T cells, then with blood naive CD4+ T cells. Tumor memory CD4+ T cell TCR gene usage was found to cluster with blood and lymph node memory CD4+ cells and with lymph node naive CD4+ cells.

Full-length TCR variable regions were amplified by 5' RACE PCR with constant-region reverse primers, and semi-nested PCR with Nested Universal Primer A was subsequently performed. Using the ReliaPrep RNA Cell Miniprep System, total RNA was extracted, and the SMARTer RACE 5'/3' Kit was then used to reverse transcribe the RNA into 5'RACE-ready cDNA. Multiplex adaptors were used to barcode the full-length TCR alpha and beta libraries, which were then sequenced on an Illumina MiSeq. The authors processed their data as follows. For each of nine subset-tissue groups, sequencing data from the five patients were combined, and the groups were compared by unsupervised clustering of TCR gene usage. Repertoire similarity was calculated with the Morisita-Horn index, weighting shared sequences by their contribution to each repertoire. TCRdb cleaned the public reads at Q25 with fastp, built clones with MiXCR and kept in-frame beta chains. Rows merge per CDR3 protein into single entries with the most common DNA and genes. The V and J calls and clone size are TCRdb's, not the authors'. For this sample the table gives 35,000 to 50,000 distinct CDR3 sequences, of which 25% to 35% were detected only once. The ten largest account for under 5% of the sample.

The sample taken for sequencing was tumor-infiltrating memory CD4+ T cells sorted from the breast tumor. Reading the label with the study, this specimen's cell subset or site is: memory CD4+ T cells, CD4+CD45RO+CD25-. This TCR came from a female donor with breast cancer. The receptor chain draws on TRBV7-9 and TRBJ2-1, and 9 junction bases match TRBD1. The CDR3 has the sequence CASSFRQGDFNNEQFF. The DNA reads TGTGCCAGCAGCTTCCGACAGGGGGACTTTAACAATGAGCAGTTCTTC.